The clone carrying this T cell receptor beta chain was observed a few times. This CDR3 has 10 amino acids. Germline lookup yields CDR1 MRHNA and CDR2 SNTAGT. Sample-barcoded 5' priming and a J-beta primer mix drove a second PCR of roughly 7 to 11 cycles. Via MiXCR, TCRdb re-called the 5' RACE reads, giving one row per CDR3 protein. Seen here are over 1,200,000 distinct CDR3 sequences, approximately 59% observed once, and the top ten hold under 8.5%. The sample belongs to a study of blood T cells in healthy people across ages. The TCR comes from a man in his late teens or twenties in good health. The specimen was blood. This chain links TRBV6-4 with TRBJ2-7; 7 nucleotides line up with TRBD2. The DNA for the CDR3 is TGTACCGGGGGGAACTACGAGCAGTACTTC. Translation gives CTGGNYEQYF.